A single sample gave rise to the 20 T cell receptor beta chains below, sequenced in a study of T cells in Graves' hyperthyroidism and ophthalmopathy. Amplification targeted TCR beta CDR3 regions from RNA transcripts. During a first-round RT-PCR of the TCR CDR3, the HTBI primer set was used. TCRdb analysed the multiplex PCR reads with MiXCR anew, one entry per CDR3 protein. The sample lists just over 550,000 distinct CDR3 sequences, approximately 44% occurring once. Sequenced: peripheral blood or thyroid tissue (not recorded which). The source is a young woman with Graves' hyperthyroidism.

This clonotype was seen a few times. In DNA, the CDR3 is TGCAGTGCTAGAGGGGACAACTCCTACGAGCAGTACTTC. Residues: CSARGDNSYEQYF. The genes are TRBV20-1 and TRBJ2-7, with D perhaps matching TRBD1 (6 bases). With 1 base removed from V and 0 bases from J, the gap between germline ends came to 7 bases. The germline V gene encodes CDR1 DFQATT and CDR2 SNEGSKA (reference sequence). The CDR3 is 13 residues long.

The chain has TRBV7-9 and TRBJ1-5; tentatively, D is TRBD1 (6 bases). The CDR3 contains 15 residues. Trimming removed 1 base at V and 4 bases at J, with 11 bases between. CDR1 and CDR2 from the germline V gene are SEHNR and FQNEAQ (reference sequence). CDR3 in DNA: TGTGCCAGCAGCTTAGGCCAGGGGAAAAATCAGCCCCAGCATTTT. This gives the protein CASSLGQGKNQPQHF.

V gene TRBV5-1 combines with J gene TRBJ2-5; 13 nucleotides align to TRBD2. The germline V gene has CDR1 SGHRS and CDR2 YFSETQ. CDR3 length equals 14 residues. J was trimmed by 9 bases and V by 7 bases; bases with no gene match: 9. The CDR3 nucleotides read TGCGCCAGCGGCGGGACTAGCGGGATGGGGTCCCAGTACTTC. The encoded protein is CASGGTSGMGSQYF.

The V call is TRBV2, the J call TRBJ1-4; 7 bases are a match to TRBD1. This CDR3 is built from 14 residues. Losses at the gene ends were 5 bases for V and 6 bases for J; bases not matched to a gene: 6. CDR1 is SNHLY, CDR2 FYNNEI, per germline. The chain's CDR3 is CASSTGVADEKLFF. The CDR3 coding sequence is TGTGCCAGCAGTACAGGGGTGGCGGATGAAAAACTGTTTTTT.

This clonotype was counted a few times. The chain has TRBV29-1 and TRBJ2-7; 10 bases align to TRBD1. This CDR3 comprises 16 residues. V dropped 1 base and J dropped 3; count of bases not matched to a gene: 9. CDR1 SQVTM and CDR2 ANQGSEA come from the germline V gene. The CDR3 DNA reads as TGCAGCGTTGAAGCCTTCGGGACAGGGGTGCGCTACGAGCAGTACTTC. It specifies CSVEAFGTGVRYEQYF.

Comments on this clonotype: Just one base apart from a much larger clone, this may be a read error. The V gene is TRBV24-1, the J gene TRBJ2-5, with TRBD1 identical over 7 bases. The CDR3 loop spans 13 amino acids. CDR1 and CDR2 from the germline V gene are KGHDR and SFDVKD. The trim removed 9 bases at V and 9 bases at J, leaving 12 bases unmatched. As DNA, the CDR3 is TGTGCCACCTCCTCCACGGCCCAGGGGGCCCAGTACTTC. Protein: CATSSTAQGAQYF.

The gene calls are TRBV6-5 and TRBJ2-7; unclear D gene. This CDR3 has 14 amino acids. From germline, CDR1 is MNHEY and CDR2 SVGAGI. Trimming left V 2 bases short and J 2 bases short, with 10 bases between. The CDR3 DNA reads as TGTGCCAGCAGTTACAAAGCCAGGACCTACGAGCAGTACTTC. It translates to CASSYKARTYEQYF.

CDR3 sequence reads: CATSDSQGTSGKGGETQYF. CDR3 DNA sequence: TGTGCCACCAGTGATTCCCAGGGGACTAGCGGGAAAGGGGGAGAGACCCAGTACTTC. The chain recombines TRBV24-1 with TRBJ2-5, with 13 bases aligning to TRBD2. The CDR3 totals 19 residues. J gave up 4 bases and V 2 bases, and 12 bases lay outside the gene matches. CDR1 is KGHDR, CDR2 SFDVKD, per germline.

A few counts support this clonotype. This CDR3 is CASSLNVPGELFF. The CDR3 region has the DNA TGCGCCAGCAGCTTGAACGTCCCCGGGGAGCTGTTTTTT. This chain uses TRBV5-1 with TRBJ2-2; D not certain. V lost 1 base to trimming and J lost 6 bases, with 7 bases between them. The CDR3 contains 13 residues. Germline V gene sequence: CDR1 SGHRS, CDR2 YFSETQ.

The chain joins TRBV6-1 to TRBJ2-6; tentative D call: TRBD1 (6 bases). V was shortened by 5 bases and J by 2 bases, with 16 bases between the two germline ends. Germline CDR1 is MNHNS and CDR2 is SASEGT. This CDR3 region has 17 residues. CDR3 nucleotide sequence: TGTGCCAGCAGTCGTGGGACACCCAACACTGGGGCCAACGTCCTGACTTTC. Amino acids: CASSRGTPNTGANVLTF.

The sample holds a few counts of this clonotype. The CDR3 reads CASSGTLLNTEAFF. CDR3 coding DNA: TGTGCCAGCAGTGGCACCCTCTTGAACACTGAAGCTTTCTTT. This chain links TRBV2 with TRBJ1-1; D not resolved. This CDR3 is built from 14 residues. Germline V CDR1 and CDR2: SNHLY, FYNNEI. V was trimmed by 4 bases and J by 0 bases, leaving 9 bases between them. Variable domain in full (rest from reference TRBV2 and TRBJ1-1): EPEVTQTPSHQVTQMGQEVILRCVPISNHLYFYWYRQILGQKVEFLVSFYNNEISEKSEIFDDQFSVERPDGSNFTLKIRSTKLEDSAMYFCASSGTLLNTEAFFGQGTRLTVV.

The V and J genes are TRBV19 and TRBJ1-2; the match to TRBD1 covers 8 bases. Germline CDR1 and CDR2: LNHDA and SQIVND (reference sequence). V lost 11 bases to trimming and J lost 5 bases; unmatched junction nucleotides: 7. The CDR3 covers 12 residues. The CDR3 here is CAYRDRNYGYTF. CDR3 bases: TGTGCCTACCGGGACAGGAATTATGGCTACACCTTC.

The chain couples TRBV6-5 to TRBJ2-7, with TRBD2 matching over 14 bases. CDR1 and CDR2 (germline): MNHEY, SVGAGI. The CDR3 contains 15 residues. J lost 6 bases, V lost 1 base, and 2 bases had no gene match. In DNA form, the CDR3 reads TGTGCCAGCAGTTACTGGACTAGCGGGAGGCTCGAGCAGTACTTC. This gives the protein CASSYWTSGRLEQYF.

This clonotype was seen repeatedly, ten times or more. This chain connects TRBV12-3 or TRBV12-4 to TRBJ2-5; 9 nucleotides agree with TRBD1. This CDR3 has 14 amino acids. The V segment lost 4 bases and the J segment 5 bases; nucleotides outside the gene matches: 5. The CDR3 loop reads CASSSTGGGETQYF. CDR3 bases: TGTGCCAGCAGTTCAACAGGGGGCGGCGAGACCCAGTACTTC.

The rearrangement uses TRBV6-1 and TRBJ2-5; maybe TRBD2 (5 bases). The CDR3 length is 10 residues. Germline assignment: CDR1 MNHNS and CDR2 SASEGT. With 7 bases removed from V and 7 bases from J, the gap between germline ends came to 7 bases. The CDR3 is CASKRVTQYF. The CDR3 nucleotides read TGTGCCAGCAAGAGGGTGACCCAGTACTTC.

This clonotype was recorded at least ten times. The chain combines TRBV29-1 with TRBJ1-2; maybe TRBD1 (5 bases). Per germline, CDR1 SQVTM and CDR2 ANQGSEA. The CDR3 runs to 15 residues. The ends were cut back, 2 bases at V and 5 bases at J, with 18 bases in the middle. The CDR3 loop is CSVERLAGKKYGYTF. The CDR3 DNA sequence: TGCAGCGTTGAAAGGCTTGCAGGGAAGAAGTATGGCTACACCTTC.

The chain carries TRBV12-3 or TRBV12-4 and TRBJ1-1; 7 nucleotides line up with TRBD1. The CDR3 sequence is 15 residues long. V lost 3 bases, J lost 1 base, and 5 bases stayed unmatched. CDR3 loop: CASSLRGRKNTEAFF. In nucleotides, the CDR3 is TGTGCCAGCAGTTTGAGGGGGCGGAAGAACACTGAAGCTTTCTTT.

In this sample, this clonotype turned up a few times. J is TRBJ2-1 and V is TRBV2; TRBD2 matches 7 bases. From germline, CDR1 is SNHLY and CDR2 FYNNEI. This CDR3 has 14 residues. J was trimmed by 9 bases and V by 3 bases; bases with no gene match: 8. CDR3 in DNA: TGTGCCAGCAGTGATGGCGGGAGATTGGGTGAGCAGTTCTTC. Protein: CASSDGGRLGEQFF.

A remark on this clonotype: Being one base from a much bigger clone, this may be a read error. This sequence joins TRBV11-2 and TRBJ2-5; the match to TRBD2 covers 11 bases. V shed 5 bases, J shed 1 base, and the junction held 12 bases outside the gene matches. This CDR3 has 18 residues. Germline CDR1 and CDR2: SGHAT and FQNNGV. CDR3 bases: TGTGCCAGCAGCCCCGAGGCTAGCGGGAGGTGGAGCCAAGAGACCCAGTACTTC. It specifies CASSPEASGRWSQETQYF.

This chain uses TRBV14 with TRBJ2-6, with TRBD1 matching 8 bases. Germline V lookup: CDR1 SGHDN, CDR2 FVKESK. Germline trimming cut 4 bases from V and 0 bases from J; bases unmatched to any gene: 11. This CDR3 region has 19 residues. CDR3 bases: TGTGCCAGCAGCCTAAGGACAGGGCTCCTGAGCTCTGGGGCCAACGTCCTGACTTTC. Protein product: CASSLRTGLLSSGANVLTF.